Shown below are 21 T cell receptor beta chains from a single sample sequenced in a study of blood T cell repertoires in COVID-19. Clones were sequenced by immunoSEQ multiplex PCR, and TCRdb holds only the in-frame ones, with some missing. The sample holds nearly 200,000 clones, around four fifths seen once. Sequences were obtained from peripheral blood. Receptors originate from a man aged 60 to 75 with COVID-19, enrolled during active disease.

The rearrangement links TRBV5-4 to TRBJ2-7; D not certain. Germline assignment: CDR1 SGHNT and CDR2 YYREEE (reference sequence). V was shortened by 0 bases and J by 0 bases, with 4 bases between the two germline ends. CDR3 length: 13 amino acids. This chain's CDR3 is CASSLANSYEQYF. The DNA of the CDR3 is TGTGCCAGCAGCTTGGCCAACTCCTACGAGCAGTACTTC. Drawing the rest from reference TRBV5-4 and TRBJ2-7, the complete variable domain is ETGVTQSPTHLIKTRGQQVTLRCSSQSGHNTVSWYQQALGQGPQFIFQYYREEENGRGNFPPRFSGLQFPNYSSELNVNALELDDSALYLCASSLANSYEQYFGPGTRLTVT.

In nucleotides, the CDR3 is TGCGCCAGCAGTCACCCGGGACAGGGGACCGAGCAGTACTTC. Translated, it gives CASSHPGQGTEQYF. V and J are TRBV23-1 and TRBJ2-7; 10 bases are shared with TRBD1. TRBV23-1 carries the ORF label, with uncertain function. Germline trimming cut 3 bases from V and 6 bases from J; bases unmatched to any gene: 5. The CDR3 contains 14 residues.

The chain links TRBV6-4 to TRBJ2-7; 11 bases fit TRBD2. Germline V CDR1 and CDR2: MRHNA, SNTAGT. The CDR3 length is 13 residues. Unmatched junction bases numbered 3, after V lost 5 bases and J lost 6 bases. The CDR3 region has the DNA TGTGCCAGCAGTCCCGGGACTAGCGGCGAGCAGTACTTC. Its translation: CASSPGTSGEQYF.

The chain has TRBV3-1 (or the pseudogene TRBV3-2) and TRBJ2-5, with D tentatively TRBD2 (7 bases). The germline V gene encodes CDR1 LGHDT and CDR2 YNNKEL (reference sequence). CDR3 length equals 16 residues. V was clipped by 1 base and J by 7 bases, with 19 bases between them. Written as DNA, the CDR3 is TGTGCCAGCAGCCAAGTATCCCGGGGGGCCGGGGGGACCCAGTACTTC. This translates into CASSQVSRGAGGTQYF.

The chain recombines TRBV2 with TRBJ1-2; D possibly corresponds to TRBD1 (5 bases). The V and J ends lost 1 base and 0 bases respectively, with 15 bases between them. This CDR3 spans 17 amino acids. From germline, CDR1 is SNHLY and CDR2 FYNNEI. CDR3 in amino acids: CASSEGGTPRSNYGYTF. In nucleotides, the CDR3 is TGTGCCAGCAGTGAAGGCGGGACCCCGCGATCTAACTATGGCTACACCTTC.

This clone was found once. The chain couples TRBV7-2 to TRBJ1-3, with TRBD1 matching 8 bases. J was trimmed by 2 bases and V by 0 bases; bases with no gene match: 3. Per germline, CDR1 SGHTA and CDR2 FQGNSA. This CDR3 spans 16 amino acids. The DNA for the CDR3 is TGTGCCAGCAGCTTAGCCAGGGGGCGACCTGGAAACACCATATATTTT. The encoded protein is CASSLARGRPGNTIYF.

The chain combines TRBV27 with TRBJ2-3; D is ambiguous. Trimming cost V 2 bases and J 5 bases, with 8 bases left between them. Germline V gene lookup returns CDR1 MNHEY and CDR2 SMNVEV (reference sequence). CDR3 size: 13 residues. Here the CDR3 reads CASSLQSQDTQYF. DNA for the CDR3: TGTGCCAGCAGTTTACAAAGCCAAGATACGCAGTATTTT.

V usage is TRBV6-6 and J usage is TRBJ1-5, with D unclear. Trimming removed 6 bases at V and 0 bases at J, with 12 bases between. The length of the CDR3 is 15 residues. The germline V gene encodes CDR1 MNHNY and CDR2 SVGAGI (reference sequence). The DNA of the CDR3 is TGTGCCAGCAGCCCTCCCCAGAATAGCAATCAGCCCCAGCATTTT. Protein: CASSPPQNSNQPQHF.

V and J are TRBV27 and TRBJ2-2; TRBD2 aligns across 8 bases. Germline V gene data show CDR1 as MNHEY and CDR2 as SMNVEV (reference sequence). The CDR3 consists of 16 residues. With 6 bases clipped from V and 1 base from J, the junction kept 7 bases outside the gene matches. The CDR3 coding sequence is TGTGCCAGCAGATCACTCGGGGGGGGGAACACCGGGGAGCTGTTTTTT. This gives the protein CASRSLGGGNTGELFF.

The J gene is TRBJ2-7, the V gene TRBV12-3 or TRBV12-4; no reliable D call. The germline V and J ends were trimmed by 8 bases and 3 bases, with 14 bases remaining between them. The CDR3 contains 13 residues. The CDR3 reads CASGAARYYEQYF. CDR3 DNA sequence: TGTGCCAGCGGAGCAGCCAGATACTACGAGCAGTACTTC.

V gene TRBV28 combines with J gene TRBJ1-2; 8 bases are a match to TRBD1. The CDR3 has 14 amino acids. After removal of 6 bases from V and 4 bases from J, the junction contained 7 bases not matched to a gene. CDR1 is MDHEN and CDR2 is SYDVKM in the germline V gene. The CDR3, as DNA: TGTGCCAGCAGATCCCCGGGACAGGCCTATGGCTACACCTTC. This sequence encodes CASRSPGQAYGYTF.

CDR3 loop: CASSYQTYNEQFF. Here the CDR3 DNA reads TGTGCCAGCAGCTACCAAACTTACAATGAGCAGTTCTTC. The chain combines TRBV28 with TRBJ2-1; no clear D gene. Trimming took 6 bases from V and 4 from J, leaving 10 bases between them. This CDR3 region has 13 residues. Germline V CDR1 and CDR2: MDHEN, SYDVKM. Looking up the rest from reference TRBV28 and TRBJ2-1 gives the full variable domain: DVKVTQSSRYLVKRTGEKVFLECVQDMDHENMFWYRQDPGLGLRLIYFSYDVKMKEKGDIPEGYSVSREKKERFSLILESASTNQTSMYLCASSYQTYNEQFFGPGTRLTVL.

CDR3 protein: CASSTTGQGAHEKLFF. CDR3 coding DNA: TGTGCCAGCAGCACCACGGGACAGGGGGCGCATGAAAAACTGTTTTTT. V usage is TRBV13 and J usage is TRBJ1-4; 12 bases are shared with TRBD1. After removal of 5 bases from V and 6 bases from J, the junction contained 7 bases not matched to a gene. The germline gives CDR1 PRHDT, CDR2 FYEKMQ (reference sequence). The CDR3 is 16 amino acids.

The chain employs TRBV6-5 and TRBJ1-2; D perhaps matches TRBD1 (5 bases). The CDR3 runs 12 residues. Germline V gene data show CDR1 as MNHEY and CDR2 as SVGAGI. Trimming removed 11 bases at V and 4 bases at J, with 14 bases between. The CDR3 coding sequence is TGTGCCGGGATCCGGGACTCCTATGGCTACACCTTC. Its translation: CAGIRDSYGYTF.

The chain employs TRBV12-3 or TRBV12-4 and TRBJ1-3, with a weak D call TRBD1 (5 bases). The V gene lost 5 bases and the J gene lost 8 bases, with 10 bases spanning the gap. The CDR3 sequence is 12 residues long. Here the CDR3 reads CASSPQGYTIYF. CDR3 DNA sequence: TGTGCCAGCAGTCCGCAGGGATACACCATATATTTT.

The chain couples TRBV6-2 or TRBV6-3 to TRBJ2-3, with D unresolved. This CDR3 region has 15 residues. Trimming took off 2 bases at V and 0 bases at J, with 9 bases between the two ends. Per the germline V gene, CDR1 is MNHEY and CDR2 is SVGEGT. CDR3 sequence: CASSYGPSSTDTQYF. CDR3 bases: TGTGCCAGCAGTTACGGGCCGAGTAGCACAGATACGCAGTATTTT.

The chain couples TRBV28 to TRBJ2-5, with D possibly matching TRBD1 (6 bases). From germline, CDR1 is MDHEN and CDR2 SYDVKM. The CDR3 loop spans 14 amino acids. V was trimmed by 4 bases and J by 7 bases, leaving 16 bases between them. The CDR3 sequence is CASSSPDSHWTQYF. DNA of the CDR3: TGTGCCAGCAGTTCCCCGGACAGCCATTGGACCCAGTACTTC.

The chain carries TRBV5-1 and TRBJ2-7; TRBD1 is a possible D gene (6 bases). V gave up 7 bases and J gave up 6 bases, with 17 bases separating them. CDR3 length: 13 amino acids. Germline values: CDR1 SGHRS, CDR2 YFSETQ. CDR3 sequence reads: CASGDPGHIEQYF. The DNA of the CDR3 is TGCGCCAGCGGGGACCCGGGACACATCGAGCAGTACTTC.

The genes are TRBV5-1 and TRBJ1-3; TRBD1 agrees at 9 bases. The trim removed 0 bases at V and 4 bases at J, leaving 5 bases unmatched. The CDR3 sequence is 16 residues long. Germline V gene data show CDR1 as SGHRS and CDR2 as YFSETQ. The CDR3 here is CASSLEGQGLGNTIYF. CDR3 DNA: TGCGCCAGCAGCTTGGAGGGACAGGGTCTCGGAAACACCATATATTTT.

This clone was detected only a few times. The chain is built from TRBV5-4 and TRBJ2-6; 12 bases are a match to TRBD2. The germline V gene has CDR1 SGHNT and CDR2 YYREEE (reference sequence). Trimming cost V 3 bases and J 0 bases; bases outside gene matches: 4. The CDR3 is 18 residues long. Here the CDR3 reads CASSSMTSGSSGANVLTF. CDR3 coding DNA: TGTGCCAGCAGCTCTATGACTAGCGGGAGCTCTGGGGCCAACGTCCTGACTTTC.

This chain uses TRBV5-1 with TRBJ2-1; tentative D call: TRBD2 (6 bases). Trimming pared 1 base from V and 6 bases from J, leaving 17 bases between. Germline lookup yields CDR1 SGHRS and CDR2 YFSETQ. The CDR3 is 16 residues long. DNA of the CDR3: TGCGCCAGCAGCTTGAGGCCGAAAGGGACTGGCAATGAGCAGTTCTTC. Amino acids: CASSLRPKGTGNEQFF.